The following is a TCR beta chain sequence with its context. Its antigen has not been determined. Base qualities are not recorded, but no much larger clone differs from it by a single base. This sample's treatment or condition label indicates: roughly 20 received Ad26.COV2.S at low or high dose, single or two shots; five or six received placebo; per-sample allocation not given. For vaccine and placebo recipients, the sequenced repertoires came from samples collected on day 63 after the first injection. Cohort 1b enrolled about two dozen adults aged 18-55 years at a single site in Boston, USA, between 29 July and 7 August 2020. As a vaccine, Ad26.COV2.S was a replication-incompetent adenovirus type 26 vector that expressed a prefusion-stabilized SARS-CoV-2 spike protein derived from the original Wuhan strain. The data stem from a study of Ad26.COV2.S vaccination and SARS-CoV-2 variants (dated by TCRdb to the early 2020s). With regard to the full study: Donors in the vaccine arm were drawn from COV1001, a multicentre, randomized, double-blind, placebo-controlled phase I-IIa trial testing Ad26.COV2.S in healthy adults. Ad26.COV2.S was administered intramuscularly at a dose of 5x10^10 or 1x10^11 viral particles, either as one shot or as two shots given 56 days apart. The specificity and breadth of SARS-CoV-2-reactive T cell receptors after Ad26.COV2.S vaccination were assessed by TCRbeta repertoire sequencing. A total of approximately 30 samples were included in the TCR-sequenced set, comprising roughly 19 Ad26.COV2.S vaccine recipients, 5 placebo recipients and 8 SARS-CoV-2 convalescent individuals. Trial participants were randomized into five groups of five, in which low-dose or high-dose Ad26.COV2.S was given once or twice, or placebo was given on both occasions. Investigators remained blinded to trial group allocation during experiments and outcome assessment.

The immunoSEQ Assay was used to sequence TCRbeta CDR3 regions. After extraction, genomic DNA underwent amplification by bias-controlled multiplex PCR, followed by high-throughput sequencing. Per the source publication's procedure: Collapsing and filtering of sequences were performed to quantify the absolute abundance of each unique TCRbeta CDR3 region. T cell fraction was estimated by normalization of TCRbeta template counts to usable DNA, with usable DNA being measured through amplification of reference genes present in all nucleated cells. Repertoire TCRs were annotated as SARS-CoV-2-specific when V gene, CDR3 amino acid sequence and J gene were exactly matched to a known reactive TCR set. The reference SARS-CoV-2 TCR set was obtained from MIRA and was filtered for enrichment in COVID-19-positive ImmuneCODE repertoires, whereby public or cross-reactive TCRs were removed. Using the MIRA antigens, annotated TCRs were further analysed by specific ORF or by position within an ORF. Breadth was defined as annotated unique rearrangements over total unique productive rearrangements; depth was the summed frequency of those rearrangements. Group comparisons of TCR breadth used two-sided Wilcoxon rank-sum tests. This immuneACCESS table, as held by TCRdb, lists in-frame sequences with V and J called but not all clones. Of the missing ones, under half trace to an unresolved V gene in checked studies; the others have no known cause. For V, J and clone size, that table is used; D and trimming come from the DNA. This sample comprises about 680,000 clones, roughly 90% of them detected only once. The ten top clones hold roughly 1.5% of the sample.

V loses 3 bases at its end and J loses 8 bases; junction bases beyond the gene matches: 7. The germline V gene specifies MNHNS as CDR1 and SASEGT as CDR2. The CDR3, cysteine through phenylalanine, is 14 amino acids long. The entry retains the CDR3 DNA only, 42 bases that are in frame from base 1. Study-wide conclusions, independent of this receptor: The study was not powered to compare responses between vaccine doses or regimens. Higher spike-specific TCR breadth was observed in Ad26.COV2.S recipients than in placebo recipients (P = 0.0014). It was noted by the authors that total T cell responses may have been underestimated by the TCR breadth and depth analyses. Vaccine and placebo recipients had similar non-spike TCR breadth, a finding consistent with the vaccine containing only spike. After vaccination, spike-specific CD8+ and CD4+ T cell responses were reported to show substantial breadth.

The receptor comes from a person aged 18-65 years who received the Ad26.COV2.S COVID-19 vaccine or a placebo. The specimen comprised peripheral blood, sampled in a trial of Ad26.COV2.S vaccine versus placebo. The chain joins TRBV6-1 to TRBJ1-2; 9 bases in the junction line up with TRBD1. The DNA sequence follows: TGTGCCAGCAGTGATAGGGACAGGGTAACGGGCTACACCTTC. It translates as CASSDRDRVTGYTF.